These T cell receptor beta chains were read from a single sample in a study of T cell responses to AZD1222 COVID-19 vaccine. Sequencing used immunoSEQ multiplex PCR; TCRdb keeps in-frame clones, though not all of them. This sample has some 150,000 clones, with about 87% found just once. This specimen was peripheral blood, taken 28 days after the second dose of the MenACWY control vaccine. Every receptor here comes from an adult who received the MenACWY meningococcal vaccine as a control. Both conserved end residues are part of each CDR3. A D gene is named only where the DNA matches it firmly. Expanded clones are given a class, and other clones once, few, many or no size at all.

j_gene,v_gene,d_gene,abundance,CDR3aa,CDR3nt
TRBJ2-4,TRBV6-2/TRBV6-3,-,-,CASSPWGTFVTGKNIQYF,TGTGCCAGCAGTCCATGGGGCACCTTCGTTACAGGCAAAAACATTCAGTACTTC
TRBJ1-5,TRBV28,-,-,CASIRGLGQPQHF,TGTGCCAGCATACGGGGGTTAGGTCAGCCCCAGCATTTT
TRBJ1-5,TRBV2,-,-,CASTGGANQPQHF,TGTGCCAGCACTGGTGGGGCCAATCAGCCCCAGCATTTT
TRBJ1-5,TRBV5-6,-,-,CASSKGGRESNQPQHF,TGTGCCAGCAGCAAAGGAGGCAGGGAGAGCAATCAGCCCCAGCATTTT
TRBJ1-2,TRBV5-4,-,-,CASRATLGDDGYTF,TGTGCCAGCAGGGCGACTTTGGGGGACGATGGCTACACCTTC
TRBJ2-3,TRBV7-2,-,-,CASSHMAGGADTQYF,TGTGCCAGCAGCCACATGGCGGGTGGGGCAGATACGCAGTATTTT
TRBJ2-3,TRBV7-7,TRBD1,-,CASSPGQGDTDTQYF,TGTGCCAGCAGCCCGGGACAGGGAGACACAGATACGCAGTATTTT
TRBJ2-3,TRBV7-2,-,once,CASRAPGLQGAGRTDTQYF,TGTGCCAGCAGGGCCCCGGGCCTGCAGGGAGCGGGCCGCACAGATACGCAGTATTTT
TRBJ2-1,TRBV7-2,TRBD2,-,CASSLTAGEYNEQFF,TGTGCCAGCAGCTTAACGGCGGGAGAATACAATGAGCAGTTCTTC
TRBJ2-2,TRBV6-5,-,few,CASSYSGSVTGELFF,TGTGCCAGCAGTTACTCTGGGAGCGTAACCGGGGAGCTGTTTTTT
TRBJ2-7,TRBV19,TRBD2,-,CASSMVAGVDEQYF,TGTGCCAGTAGTATGGTAGCGGGAGTGGACGAGCAGTACTTC
TRBJ1-3,TRBV5-1,-,once,CASSPVPSGNTIYF,TGCGCCAGCAGTCCGGTCCCCTCTGGAAACACCATATATTTT
TRBJ1-1,TRBV28,TRBD1,-,CASSRPQGASTEAFF,TGTGCCAGCAGCCGACCGCAGGGGGCGAGCACTGAAGCTTTCTTT
TRBJ1-2,TRBV6-6,-,-,CASSGQLLYGYTF,TGTGCCAGCAGTGGGCAGCTTCTCTATGGCTACACCTTC
TRBJ2-5,TRBV12-3/TRBV12-4,-,-,CASSRDTQETQYF,TGTGCCAGCAGCCGGGACACTCAAGAGACCCAGTACTTC
TRBJ2-7,TRBV20-1,TRBD2,-,CSARETGTSFF,TGCAGTGCTAGAGAGACCGGGACTAGTTTCTTC
TRBJ2-7,TRBV27,-,-,CASSLSGRISYEQYF,TGTGCCAGCAGTTTATCAGGGCGGATTTCCTACGAGCAGTACTTC
TRBJ1-2,TRBV19,TRBD1,-,CASSRDRLYGYTF,TGTGCCAGTTCCCGGGACAGACTTTATGGCTACACCTTC
TRBJ1-5,TRBV30,-,-,CAWSRLLFQPQHF,TGTGCCTGGAGCCGTTTATTATTTCAGCCCCAGCATTTT
TRBJ2-7,TRBV5-4,TRBD2,-,CASSSTSGANYEQYF,TGTGCCAGCAGCTCTACTAGCGGAGCCAACTACGAGCAGTACTTC
TRBJ2-7,TRBV27,-,once,CASSPSGGDINYEQYF,TGTGCCAGCAGTCCTTCGGGTGGGGACATAAACTACGAGCAGTACTTC
TRBJ2-7,TRBV9,TRBD2,-,CASSVSSGSEEQYF,TGTGCCAGCAGCGTGAGTAGCGGGAGTGAAGAGCAGTACTTC
TRBJ2-2,TRBV7-2,TRBD1,-,CASSLPRTGGAGELFF,TGTGCCAGCAGCTTACCGAGGACAGGGGGCGCCGGGGAGCTGTTTTTT
TRBJ1-1,TRBV11-2,TRBD1,-,CASSPGQGSVTEAFF,TGTGCCAGCAGCCCGGGACAGGGTTCGGTCACTGAAGCTTTCTTT
TRBJ1-4,TRBV5-6,TRBD1,once,CASSLVGQGFREKLFF,TGTGCCAGCAGCTTGGTTGGACAGGGGTTTCGTGAAAAACTGTTTTTT
TRBJ1-1,TRBV27,-,-,CASSFLGYTEAFF,TGTGCCAGCAGTTTTCTGGGCTACACTGAAGCTTTCTTT
TRBJ1-2,TRBV6-5,TRBD1,-,CASSRGDRETYTF,TGTGCCAGCAGTCGGGGGGACAGGGAGACCTACACCTTC
TRBJ1-6,TRBV6-2/TRBV6-3,TRBD1,once,CASSSGQQNSPLHF,TGTGCCAGCAGTTCGGGACAGCAGAATTCACCCCTCCACTTT
TRBJ1-5,TRBV4-3,-,few,CASSQGKRQPQHF,TGCGCCAGCAGCCAAGGCAAGCGGCAGCCCCAGCATTTT
TRBJ2-3,TRBV9,-,-,CASSPGSNRDTQYF,TGTGCCAGCAGCCCTGGTTCGAATCGGGATACGCAGTATTTT
TRBJ1-2,TRBV19,TRBD1,once,CASSTTGQGIYGYTF,TGTGCCAGTTCAACCACGGGACAGGGTATTTATGGCTACACCTTC
TRBJ2-7,TRBV19,TRBD1,-,CASSGQFGYEQYF,TGTGCCAGCTCGGGACAGTTCGGCTACGAGCAGTACTTC
TRBJ1-1,TRBV5-6,-,-,CASSLGLHGPEAFF,TGTGCCAGCAGCTTGGGCTTACACGGTCCTGAAGCTTTCTTT
TRBJ2-3,TRBV28,-,-,CASSLWGGRQGGTDTQYF,TGTGCCAGCAGTTTATGGGGAGGGAGACAGGGTGGGACAGATACGCAGTATTTT
TRBJ1-1,TRBV9,TRBD1,-,CASSPRGGQGAEAFF,TGTGCCAGCAGCCCCCGGGGGGGACAGGGGGCTGAAGCTTTCTTT
TRBJ1-2,TRBV30,-,-,CAWSSGTMYGYTF,TGTGCCTGGTCTTCTGGAACCATGTATGGCTACACCTTC
TRBJ1-5,TRBV28,-,-,CASSFGNQPQHF,TGTGCCAGCAGTTTCGGCAATCAGCCCCAGCATTTT
TRBJ1-2,TRBV24-1,-,-,CATSDDSTLYGYTF,TGTGCCACCAGTGACGACAGTACCCTCTATGGCTACACCTTC
TRBJ1-1,TRBV2,-,-,CASRGVPLNTEAFF,TGTGCCAGCAGGGGGGTGCCTTTGAACACTGAAGCTTTCTTT
TRBJ1-5,TRBV6-5,TRBD1,-,CATKQGQLTQPQHF,TGTGCCACCAAGCAGGGACAGCTGACCCAGCCCCAGCATTTT